The sequence of this TCR beta chain was determined in a study of blood T cell repertoires in COVID-19. Study as a whole: PBMCs, B-cell-depleted T cells, or T cells were the source of the cDNA or gDNA that made up the material.

Trimming shortened V by 0 bases and J by 5 bases, and 11 bases separated the two germline ends. Germline CDR1 and CDR2: LNHNV and YYDKDF (reference sequence). This CDR3 has 15 amino acids. Per the original data handling: Estimates of nucleated cell counts were drawn from the amplification of reference gene primers. Sequencing was performed with immunoSEQ multiplex PCR; in TCRdb, only in-frame clones are kept and a portion is missing. D and trimming were read from the DNA, whereas the V and J calls and clone size are those reported in that table. In the table there are 100,000 to 150,000 clones, approximately 71% of which are singletons. This clone occurred a few times.

The V call is TRBV15, the J call TRBJ2-4, with D possibly being TRBD2 (6 bases). Material: peripheral blood. The origin of this receptor is a woman between 70 and 85 years old with acute or convalescent COVID-19. For the CDR3, the DNA is TGTGCCACCAGCAGAGATGCCACTAGCCAAAACATTCAGTACTTC. Translated: CATSRDATSQNIQYF. The full variable domain, completed using reference TRBV15 and TRBJ2-4, is DAMVIQNPRYQVTQFGKPVTLSCSQTLNHNVMYWYQQKSSQAPKLLFHYYDKDFNNEADTPDNFQSRRPNTSFCFLDIRSPGLGDTAMYLCATSRDATSQNIQYFGAGTRLSVL.